A single T cell receptor (beta chain) is shown here with its context. This entry belongs to a study of blood T cell repertoires in COVID-19. Study-level information: Sites in the United States, Italy and Spain provided acute and convalescent COVID-19 samples.

Germline CDR1 is KGHSH and CDR2 is LQKENI. J was trimmed by 3 bases and V by 5 bases; bases with no gene match: 6. The CDR3 has 15 amino acids. Original data processing: The assay estimated nucleated cells by amplifying reference gene primers. Only in-frame clones appear in the TCRdb table, and some are missing; sequencing was by immunoSEQ multiplex PCR. V, J and clone size were drawn from that table, and D and trimming were deduced from the DNA. The sample records a few hundred thousand clones, around nine tenths being singletons. Membership in each cohort depended on participant-reported clinical history. Individuals in the exposed group had encountered a COVID-19 case within 2 weeks preceding study entry.

The sample comprised PBMCs or T cells enriched from blood (not recorded which). This TCR was recovered from a woman aged 25 to 39 who had been exposed to COVID-19. The chain joins TRBV18 to TRBJ1-5, with 8 nucleotides matching TRBD1. The CDR3 nucleotides read TGTGCCAGCTCATTGGGGACAGGTGACAATCAGCCCCAGCATTTT. This codes for CASSLGTGDNQPQHF.